This T cell receptor beta chain was sequenced during a study of neoadjuvant nivolumab and ipilimumab in lung cancer. Study information: Nivolumab 3 mg/kg was given days 1, 15 and 29, plus ipilimumab 1 mg/kg day 1 in combination.

Study-level points and caveats: Pretherapy blood TCR richness correlated positively with resected tumor richness. TCR clonality did not significantly correlate with pathologic tumor regression. TCR sequencing covered a small number of samples.

A remark on this clone: Its target is unknown.

V was trimmed by 4 bases and J by 6 bases, leaving 18 bases between them. Germline CDR1 SGHNT, CDR2 YYREEE (reference sequence). This CDR3 is built from 15 residues. Produced via immunoSEQ multiplex PCR; TCRdb's table is partial and in-frame only. This table holds about 26,000 clones, around 80% found once. V is TRBV5-4 and J is TRBJ2-3; maybe TRBD1 (7 bases). Sequenced here: peripheral blood, sampled before neoadjuvant nivolumab, alone or with ipilimumab. This clonotype was sampled from an adult with non-small cell lung cancer. CDR3 coding DNA: TGTGCCAGCAGCCTGCGGGACAGCTGGAGGGATACGCAGTATTTT. This translates into CASSLRDSWRDTQYF. Complete variable domain (other parts from reference TRBV5-4 and TRBJ2-3): ETGVTQSPTHLIKTRGQQVTLRCSSQSGHNTVSWYQQALGQGPQFIFQYYREEENGRGNFPPRFSGLQFPNYSSELNVNALELDDSALYLCASSLRDSWRDTQYFGPGTRLTVL.